Listed below are T cell receptor beta chains from one sample, sequenced in a study of OX40 agonist ivuxolimab in advanced cancers. The assay was immunoSEQ multiplex PCR, and TCRdb's table has in-frame clones only and misses some. Found here are 60,000 or so clones, 84% of them singletons; the top ten hold approximately 4.4%. The sample consisted of CD4+ or CD8+ T cells sorted from blood, taken in a trial of the OX40 agonist ivuxolimab. Receptor source: an adult with an advanced solid tumor such as melanoma, head and neck, liver or kidney cancer. Each CDR3 is given with its conserved first and last residue. D genes are given only for firm matches. Clone size is stated in some rows and not others, as once, few, many or a class when expanded.

abundance	j_gene	v_gene	d_gene	CDR3aa	CDR3nt
once	TRBJ2-5	TRBV7-8	NA	CASSLTAGETQYF	TGTGCCAGCAGCTTAACGGCAGGGGAGACCCAGTACTTC
NA	TRBJ1-1	TRBV2	NA	CASIRVGEEAFF	TGTGCCAGCATCCGGGTCGGAGAGGAAGCTTTCTTT
NA	TRBJ1-1	TRBV19	NA	CATRDRRNTEAFF	TGTGCCACACGAGACAGGAGGAACACTGAAGCTTTCTTT
NA	TRBJ2-2	TRBV7-3	NA	CASSLGTPPGELFF	TGTGCCAGCAGCTTAGGGACCCCCCCCGGGGAGCTGTTTTTT
NA	TRBJ2-3	TRBV5-1	NA	CASSRTGFGDTQYF	TGCGCCAGCAGCCGAACAGGGTTCGGAGATACGCAGTATTTT
NA	TRBJ2-5	TRBV9	NA	CASSQSDWNQETQYF	TGTGCCAGCAGCCAAAGCGATTGGAACCAAGAGACCCAGTACTTC
NA	TRBJ2-2	TRBV27	TRBD1	CASAPGQGNTGELFF	TGTGCCAGTGCTCCGGGACAGGGAAACACCGGGGAGCTGTTTTTT
NA	TRBJ1-2	TRBV10-3	NA	CAISQGSHGYTF	TGTGCCATCAGCCAGGGAAGTCATGGCTACACCTTC
NA	TRBJ2-3	TRBV21-1	NA	CASSRHTFGADTQYF	TGTGCCAGCAGCCGGCATACTTTTGGCGCAGATACGCAGTATTTT
NA	TRBJ1-1	TRBV15	NA	CATSSDGAGGRVKNTEAFF	TGTGCCACCAGCAGCGATGGTGCTGGAGGTCGGGTAAAGAACACTGAAGCTTTCTTT
NA	TRBJ2-7	TRBV27	TRBD2	CASSLGEGMKYF	TGTGCCAGCAGTTTGGGGGAGGGGATGAAGTACTTC
NA	TRBJ1-1	TRBV6-1	NA	CAISESQGGTEAFF	TGTGCCATCAGTGAGTCCCAAGGGGGCACTGAAGCTTTCTTT
once	TRBJ1-2	TRBV4-1	NA	CASSQDPQVAYGYTF	TGCGCCAGCAGCCAAGATCCTCAGGTTGCCTATGGCTACACCTTC
NA	TRBJ2-5	TRBV27	NA	CASSLRGGGTQYF	TGTGCCAGCAGTTTAAGGGGAGGCGGGACCCAGTACTTC
few	TRBJ2-1	TRBV10-3	TRBD1	CAITQQGAGYNEQFF	TGTGCCATCACCCAACAGGGGGCGGGTTACAATGAGCAGTTCTTC
NA	TRBJ1-2	TRBV30	NA	CAWSVSNNYGYTF	TGTGCCTGGAGTGTCTCCAATAACTATGGCTACACCTTC
NA	TRBJ2-7	TRBV5-4	TRBD1	CASSLADRYEQYF	TGTGCCAGCAGCTTGGCGGACAGGTACGAGCAGTACTTC
once	TRBJ2-7	TRBV5-8	NA	CASNGWGQAYEQYF	TGTGCCAGCAACGGGTGGGGGCAGGCTTACGAGCAGTACTTC
NA	TRBJ2-1	TRBV9	TRBD2	CASSFQGLADYNEQFF	TGTGCCAGCAGCTTCCAAGGACTAGCGGACTACAATGAGCAGTTCTTC
NA	TRBJ1-1	TRBV19	NA	CASRPRIIDLNTEAFF	TGTGCCAGTAGACCCCGAATCATCGACCTGAACACTGAAGCTTTCTTT
NA	TRBJ1-5	TRBV28	NA	CASRRGDQPQHF	TGTGCCAGCAGACGAGGGGATCAGCCCCAGCATTTT
NA	TRBJ2-5	TRBV5-1	TRBD2	CASSPITSGSRETQYF	TGCGCCAGCAGCCCGATTACTAGCGGGAGTAGGGAGACCCAGTACTTC
NA	TRBJ2-6	TRBV5-1	TRBD2	CASSTESGRVLGANVLTF	TGCGCCAGCAGCACCGAGAGCGGGAGGGTTTTGGGGGCCAACGTCCTGACTTTC
NA	TRBJ1-1	TRBV21-1	NA	CASSQIRRGTTEAFF	TGTGCCAGCAGCCAAATACGTCGGGGCACCACTGAAGCTTTCTTT
NA	TRBJ1-5	TRBV15	NA	CATSTYRYSNQPQHF	TGTGCCACCAGCACCTACAGGTATAGCAATCAGCCCCAGCATTTT
few	TRBJ2-5	TRBV6-1	NA	CASSEEAAGLLETQYF	TGTGCCAGCAGTGAAGAGGCAGCTGGTTTACTGGAGACCCAGTACTTC
once	TRBJ2-5	TRBV19	NA	CASSMLGRGTQYF	TGTGCCAGTAGTATGTTAGGCCGCGGGACCCAGTACTTC
NA	TRBJ1-5	TRBV7-9	NA	CASSHHDQPQHF	TGTGCCAGCAGCCACCACGATCAGCCCCAGCATTTT
NA	TRBJ1-4	TRBV7-8	TRBD1	CASSPIPGQGNEKLFF	TGTGCCAGCAGCCCAATTCCGGGACAGGGGAATGAAAAACTGTTTTTT
NA	TRBJ2-3	TRBV4-1	NA	CASSQDEGPDTQYF	TGCGCCAGCAGCCAAGACGAGGGGCCAGATACGCAGTATTTT
NA	TRBJ2-1	TRBV7-3	TRBD2	CASSPTGLLAGEDNEQFF	TGTGCCAGCAGCCCAACGGGGCTCCTAGCGGGGGAGGACAATGAGCAGTTCTTC
NA	TRBJ2-7	TRBV20-1	NA	CSARDLPEQYF	TGCAGTGCTAGAGATCTTCCCGAGCAGTACTTC
NA	TRBJ2-2	TRBV19	NA	CASRKGLVGELFF	TGTGCCAGTCGTAAAGGGTTGGTCGGGGAGCTGTTTTTT